A selection of T cell receptor beta chains follows, all from one sample in a study of regulatory T cells in long-lasting Graves disease. Each CDR3 protein gets one entry after TCRdb re-called the multiplex PCR reads with MiXCR. This table holds some 450,000 distinct CDR3 sequences, over 15% found once. This sample also belongs to another study, concerning T cells in Graves' hyperthyroidism and ophthalmopathy.

Sequences were derived from peripheral blood mononuclear cells (PBMCs), sampled at new diagnosis, from a patient treated with antithyroid drugs. Receptors were obtained from a woman aged 30 to 39 with Graves disease. Both conserved end residues are trimmed from each CDR3. For some rows the clone size is stated as once, few or many, or as a class when expanded; others skip it.

v_gene	j_gene	abundance	CDR3aa
TRBV3-1	TRBJ2-7	many	ASSQGVGGGEQY
TRBV4-3	TRBJ2-7	.	ASSQKASGVIYEQY
TRBV14	TRBJ1-5	few	ASSRRQANQPQH
TRBV20-1	TRBJ2-2	.	SALTANTGELF
TRBV4-3	TRBJ2-1	few	ASSQDMDGQPNEQF
TRBV18	TRBJ1-2	many	ASSPPDRSYGYT
TRBV12-3/TRBV12-4	TRBJ2-3	many	ASSPRGYTRGPNITQY
TRBV20-1	TRBJ1-2	few	SARGSVGCT
TRBV20-1	TRBJ2-7	many	SAVGLADFYEQY
TRBV28	TRBJ1-2	.	ASSPGDSYNYGYT
TRBV6-2/TRBV6-3	TRBJ1-5	.	ASSFFGRTNQPQH
TRBV7-9	TRBJ2-3	.	ASSLTVSSTDTQY
TRBV28	TRBJ2-3	many	ASSLFRADTQY
TRBV7-8	TRBJ2-3	many	ASSSSGPTDTQY
TRBV24-1	TRBJ1-2	many	ATSDPGTGYGYT
TRBV6-1	TRBJ2-1	few	ASSEVLDEQF
TRBV28	TRBJ2-1	many	ASSLLGQGEREQF
TRBV9	TRBJ2-1	.	ASSPPIQAGLSDEQF
TRBV2	TRBJ2-7	many	ASSGLAGNYEQY
TRBV15	TRBJ1-6	few	ATSRGQLLDSPLH
TRBV7-9	TRBJ2-1	many	ASSPQLAGVNEQF
TRBV4-3	TRBJ2-1	many	ASSQDRQTHNEQF
TRBV27	TRBJ1-1	many	ASSLKPTGNTEAF